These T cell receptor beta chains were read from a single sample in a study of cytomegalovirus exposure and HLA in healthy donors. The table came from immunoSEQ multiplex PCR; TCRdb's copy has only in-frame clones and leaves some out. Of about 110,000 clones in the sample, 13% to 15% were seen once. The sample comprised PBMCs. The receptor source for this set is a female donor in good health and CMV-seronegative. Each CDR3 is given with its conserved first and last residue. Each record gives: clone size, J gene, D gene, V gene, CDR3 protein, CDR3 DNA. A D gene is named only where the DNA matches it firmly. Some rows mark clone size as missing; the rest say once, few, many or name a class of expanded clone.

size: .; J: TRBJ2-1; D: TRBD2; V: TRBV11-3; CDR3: CASSFSGLAGGRSGEQFF; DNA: TGTGCCAGCAGCTTCTCAGGACTAGCGGGAGGGAGGTCCGGTGAGCAGTTCTTC
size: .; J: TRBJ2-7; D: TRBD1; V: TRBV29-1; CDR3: CSVNDRGGYEQYF; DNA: TGCAGCGTTAATGACAGGGGTGGTTACGAGCAGTACTTC
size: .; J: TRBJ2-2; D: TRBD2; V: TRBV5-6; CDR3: CASSLLGGAGGELFF; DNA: TGTGCCAGCAGCTTGCTCGGGGGGGCCGGCGGGGAGCTGTTTTTT
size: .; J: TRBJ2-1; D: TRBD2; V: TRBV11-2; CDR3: CASSLAAGLVNEQFF; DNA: TGTGCCAGCAGCTTAGCCGCGGGACTAGTGAATGAGCAGTTCTTC
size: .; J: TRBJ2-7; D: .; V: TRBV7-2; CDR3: CASSPAGTSSYEQYF; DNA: TGTGCCAGCAGCCCCGCGGGGACTTCCTCCTACGAGCAGTACTTC
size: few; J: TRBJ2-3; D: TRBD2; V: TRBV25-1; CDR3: CASSDRGRTSGAQDTQYF; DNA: TGTGCCAGCAGTGATAGGGGTCGGACTAGCGGGGCCCAGGATACGCAGTATTTT
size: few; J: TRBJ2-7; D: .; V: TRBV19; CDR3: CASSGTTGEVIYEQYF; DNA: TGTGCCAGTAGCGGAACAACAGGAGAGGTAATCTACGAGCAGTACTTC
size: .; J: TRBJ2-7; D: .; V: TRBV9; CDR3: CASSVGNSPYEQYF; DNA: TGTGCCAGCAGCGTAGGTAACTCCCCCTACGAGCAGTACTTC
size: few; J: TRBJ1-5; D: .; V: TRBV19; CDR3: CASSPYQGAAQPQHF; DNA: TGTGCCAGTAGTCCCTACCAGGGTGCCGCTCAGCCCCAGCATTTT
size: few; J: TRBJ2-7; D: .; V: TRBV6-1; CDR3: CASSELGGGSYEQYF; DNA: TGTGCCAGCAGTGAATTGGGGGGAGGTTCCTACGAGCAGTACTTC
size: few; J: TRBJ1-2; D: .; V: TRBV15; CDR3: CATTEGAYGYTF; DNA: TGTGCCACCACCGAAGGGGCCTATGGCTACACCTTC
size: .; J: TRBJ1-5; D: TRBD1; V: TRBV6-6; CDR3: CASSYSGQGAQPQHF; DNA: TGTGCCAGCAGTTACTCTGGGCAGGGGGCACAGCCCCAGCATTTT
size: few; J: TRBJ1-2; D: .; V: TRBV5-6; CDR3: CASSLGGGNSYTF; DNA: TGTGCCAGCAGCTTGGGCGGAGGGAATAGCTACACCTTC
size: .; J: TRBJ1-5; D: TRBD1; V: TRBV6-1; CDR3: CASSEGQWGNQPQHF; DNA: TGTGCCAGCAGTGAGGGACAGTGGGGCAATCAGCCCCAGCATTTT
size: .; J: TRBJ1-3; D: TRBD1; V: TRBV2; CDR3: CASSLQGQGNTIYF; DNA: TGTGCCAGCAGTCTACAGGGGCAGGGAAACACCATATATTTT
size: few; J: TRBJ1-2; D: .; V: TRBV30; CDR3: CAWSPNSRIYGYTF; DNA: TGTGCCTGGAGTCCCAATAGCCGGATCTATGGCTACACCTTC
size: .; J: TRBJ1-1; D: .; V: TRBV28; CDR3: CASSRGTRAEAFF; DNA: TGTGCCAGCAGTAGGGGTACCCGCGCTGAAGCTTTCTTT
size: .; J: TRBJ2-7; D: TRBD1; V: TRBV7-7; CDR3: CASSPRTGDPGEQYF; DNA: TGTGCTAGCAGCCCCCGGACAGGGGACCCGGGTGAGCAGTACTTC
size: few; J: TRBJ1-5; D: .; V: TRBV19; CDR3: CASSPTGYQPQHF; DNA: TGTGCCAGTAGCCCCACAGGGTATCAGCCCCAGCATTTT
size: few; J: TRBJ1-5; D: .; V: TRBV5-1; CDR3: CASSLRSQEGHQPQHF; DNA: TGCGCCAGCAGCTTGCGGTCGCAGGAGGGCCATCAGCCCCAGCATTTT
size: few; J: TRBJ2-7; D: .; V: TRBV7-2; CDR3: CASSSGRDYEQYF; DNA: TGTGCCAGCAGCTCCGGACGGGACTACGAGCAGTACTTC
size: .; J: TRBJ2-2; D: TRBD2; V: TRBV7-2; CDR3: CASSTSGGVAGELFF; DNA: TGTGCCAGCAGCACTAGCGGGGGGGTGGCCGGGGAGCTGTTTTTT
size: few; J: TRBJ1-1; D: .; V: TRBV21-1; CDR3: CASSPRPGQVNTEAFF; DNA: TGTGCCAGCAGCCCCCGTCCGGGACAGGTGAACACTGAAGCTTTCTTT
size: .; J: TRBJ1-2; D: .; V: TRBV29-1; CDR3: CSVVAGYGYTF; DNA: TGCAGCGTTGTCGCCGGCTATGGCTACACCTTC
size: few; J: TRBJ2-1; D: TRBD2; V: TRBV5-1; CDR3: CASSPKTSGSLNEQFF; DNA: TGCGCCAGCAGCCCGAAAACTAGCGGGAGTTTAAATGAGCAGTTCTTC
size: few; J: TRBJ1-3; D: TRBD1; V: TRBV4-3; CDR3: CASSQEGQGLNTIYF; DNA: TGCGCCAGCAGCCAAGAGGGACAGGGGTTGAACACCATATATTTT
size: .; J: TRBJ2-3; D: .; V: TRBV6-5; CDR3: CASSYSGAGTDTQYF; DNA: TGTGCCAGCAGTTACTCGGGGGCGGGCACAGATACGCAGTATTTT
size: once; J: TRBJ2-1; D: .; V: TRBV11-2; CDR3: CASSRIDAGSYNEQFF; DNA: TGTGCCAGCAGCAGAATTGACGCGGGATCGTACAATGAGCAGTTCTTC
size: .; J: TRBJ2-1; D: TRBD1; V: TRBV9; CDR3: CASSVWGRGRGEQFF; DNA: TGTGCCAGCAGCGTATGGGGTAGGGGGCGCGGTGAGCAGTTCTTC
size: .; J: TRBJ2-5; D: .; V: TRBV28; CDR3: CASSFSSTGETQYF; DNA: TGTGCCAGCAGTTTTTCCTCGACAGGAGAGACCCAGTACTTC
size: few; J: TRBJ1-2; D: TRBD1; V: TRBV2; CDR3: CASQGQGASGYTF; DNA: TGTGCCAGCCAAGGACAGGGGGCAAGTGGCTACACCTTC
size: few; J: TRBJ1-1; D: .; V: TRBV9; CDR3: CASSVYSSNTEAFF; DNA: TGTGCCAGCAGCGTTTACAGTTCGAACACTGAAGCTTTCTTT
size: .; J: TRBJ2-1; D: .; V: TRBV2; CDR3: CASSSLAPMYNEQFF; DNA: TGTGCCAGCAGTAGTCTAGCGCCCATGTACAATGAGCAGTTCTTC
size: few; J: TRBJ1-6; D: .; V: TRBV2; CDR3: CASRRQGTGNSPLHF; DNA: TGTGCCAGCAGACGCCAGGGGACGGGCAATTCACCCCTCCACTTT
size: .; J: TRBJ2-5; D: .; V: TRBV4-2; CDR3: CASSPALDRIQETQYF; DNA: TGTGCCAGCAGCCCTGCTCTTGACAGGATCCAAGAGACCCAGTACTTC
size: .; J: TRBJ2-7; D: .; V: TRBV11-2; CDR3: CASSARDSYEQYF; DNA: TGTGCCAGCAGCGCCAGGGACTCCTACGAGCAGTACTTC
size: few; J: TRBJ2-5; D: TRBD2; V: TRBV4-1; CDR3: CASSQGTSRGLTQYF; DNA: TGCGCCAGCAGCCAGGGGACTAGCAGGGGCCTGACCCAGTACTTC
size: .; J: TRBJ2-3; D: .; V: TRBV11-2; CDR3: CASSGQVEPSTDTQYF; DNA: TGTGCCAGCAGCGGTCAGGTTGAGCCAAGCACAGATACGCAGTATTTT
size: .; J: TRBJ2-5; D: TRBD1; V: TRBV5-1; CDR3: CASSEGQGVAQYF; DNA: TGCGCCAGCAGCGAGGGCCAGGGGGTGGCCCAGTACTTC
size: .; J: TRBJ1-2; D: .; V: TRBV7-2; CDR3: CASSLLDTANYGYTF; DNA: TGTGCCAGCAGCTTGCTGGACACCGCTAACTATGGCTACACCTTC
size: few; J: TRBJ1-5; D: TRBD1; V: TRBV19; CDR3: CASSGWDRHYSNQPQHF; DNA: TGTGCCAGTAGTGGTTGGGACAGACACTATAGCAATCAGCCCCAGCATTTT
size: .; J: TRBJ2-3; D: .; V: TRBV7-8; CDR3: CASSLSIRNTDTQYF; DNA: TGTGCCAGCAGCTTATCGATCAGAAACACAGATACGCAGTATTTT
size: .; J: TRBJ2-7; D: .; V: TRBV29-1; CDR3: CSVAGRGTHIPSYEQYF; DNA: TGCAGCGTTGCGGGCAGGGGCACCCACATCCCCTCCTACGAGCAGTACTTC
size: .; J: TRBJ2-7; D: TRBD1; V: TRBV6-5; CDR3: CASSYSGTGLYEQYF; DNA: TGTGCCAGCAGTTATTCCGGGACAGGGCTCTACGAGCAGTACTTC
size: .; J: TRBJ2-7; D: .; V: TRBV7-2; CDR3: CASSLVWGGATEQYF; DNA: TGTGCCAGCAGCTTAGTTTGGGGGGGGGCCACCGAGCAGTACTTC
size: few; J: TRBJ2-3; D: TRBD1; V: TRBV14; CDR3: CASSQGGTGGVGTQYF; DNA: TGTGCCAGCAGCCAAGGTGGGACAGGGGGCGTTGGTACGCAGTATTTT
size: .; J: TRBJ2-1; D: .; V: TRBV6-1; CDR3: CASSEGALEQFF; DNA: TGTGCCAGCAGTGAAGGCGCCTTAGAGCAGTTCTTC
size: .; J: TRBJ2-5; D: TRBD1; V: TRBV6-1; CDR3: CASSGGQGWETQYF; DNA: TGTGCCAGCAGTGGCGGACAGGGTTGGGAGACCCAGTACTTC
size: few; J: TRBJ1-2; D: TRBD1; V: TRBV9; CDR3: CASSAGTGVSYGYTF; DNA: TGTGCCAGCAGCGCCGGGACAGGGGTATCCTATGGCTACACCTTC
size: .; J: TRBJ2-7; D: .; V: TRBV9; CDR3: CASSSREGAGYEQYF; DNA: TGTGCCAGCAGCAGCCGGGAGGGGGCCGGCTACGAGCAGTACTTC
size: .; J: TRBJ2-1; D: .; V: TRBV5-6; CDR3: CASSLWSAADNEQFF; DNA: TGTGCCAGCAGCTTATGGTCCGCGGCAGACAATGAGCAGTTCTTC
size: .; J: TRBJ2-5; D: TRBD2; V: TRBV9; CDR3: CASSRSLGQRTSSAQETQYF; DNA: TGTGCCAGCAGCCGATCCCTGGGGCAAAGGACTAGTTCGGCCCAAGAGACCCAGTACTTC
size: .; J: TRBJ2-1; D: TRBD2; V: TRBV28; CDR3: CASSSRGSSGLAGVIDEQFF; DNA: TGTGCCAGCAGTTCGCGAGGATCGTCCGGACTAGCGGGAGTTATAGATGAGCAGTTCTTC
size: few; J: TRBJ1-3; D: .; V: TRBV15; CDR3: CATTPLPGGSGNTIYF; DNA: TGTGCCACCACCCCGTTGCCGGGAGGGTCCGGAAACACCATATATTTT
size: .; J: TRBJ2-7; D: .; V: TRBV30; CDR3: CAWSTGYEQYF; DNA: TGTGCCTGGAGTACGGGCTACGAGCAGTACTTC
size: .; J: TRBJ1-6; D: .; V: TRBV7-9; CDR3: CASSLGRTNNSPLHF; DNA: TGTGCCAGCAGCTTAGGTCGGACAAATAATTCACCCCTCCACTTT
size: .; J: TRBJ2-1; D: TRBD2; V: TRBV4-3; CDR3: CASSQDPQAGGPGGQFF; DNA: TGCGCCAGCAGCCAAGACCCCCAAGCGGGGGGACCCGGGGGGCAGTTCTTC
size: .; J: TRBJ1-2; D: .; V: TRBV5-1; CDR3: CASSSDSQYGYTF; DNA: TGCGCCAGCAGCTCGGACAGCCAATATGGCTACACCTTC
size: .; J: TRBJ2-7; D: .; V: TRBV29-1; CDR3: CSVEEGGSYEQYF; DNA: TGCAGCGTTGAAGAAGGAGGTTCCTACGAGCAGTACTTC
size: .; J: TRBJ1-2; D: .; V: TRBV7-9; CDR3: CASSPRTPTNYGYTF; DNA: TGTGCCAGCAGCCCTCGGACACCTACTAACTATGGCTACACCTTC